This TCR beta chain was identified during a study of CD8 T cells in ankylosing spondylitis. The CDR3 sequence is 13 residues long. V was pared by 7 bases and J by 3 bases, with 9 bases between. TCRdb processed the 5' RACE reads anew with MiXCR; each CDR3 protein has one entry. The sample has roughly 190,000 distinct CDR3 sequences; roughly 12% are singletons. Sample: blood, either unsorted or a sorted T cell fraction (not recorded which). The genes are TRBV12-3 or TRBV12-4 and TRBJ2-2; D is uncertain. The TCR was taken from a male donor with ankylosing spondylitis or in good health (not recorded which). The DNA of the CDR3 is TGTGCCAGCACACCGCAGCACACCGGGGAGCTGTTTTTT. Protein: CASTPQHTGELFF.